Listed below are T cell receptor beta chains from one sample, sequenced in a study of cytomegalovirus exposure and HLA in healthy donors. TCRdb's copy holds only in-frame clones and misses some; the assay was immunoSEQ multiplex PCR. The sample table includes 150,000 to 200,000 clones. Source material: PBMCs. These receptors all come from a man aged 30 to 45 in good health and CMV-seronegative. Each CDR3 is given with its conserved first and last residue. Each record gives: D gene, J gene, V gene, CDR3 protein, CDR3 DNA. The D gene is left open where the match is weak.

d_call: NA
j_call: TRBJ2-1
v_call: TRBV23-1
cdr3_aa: CASSQSSLFPAGSYNEQFF
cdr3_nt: TGCGCCAGCAGTCAATCTAGCTTGTTTCCGGCCGGGTCCTACAATGAGCAGTTCTTC

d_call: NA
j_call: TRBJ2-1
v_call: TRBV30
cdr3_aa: CAWSVRAYNEQFF
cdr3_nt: TGTGCCTGGAGTGTACGCGCATACAATGAGCAGTTCTTC

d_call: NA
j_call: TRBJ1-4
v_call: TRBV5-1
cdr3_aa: CASSPRTEEEKLFF
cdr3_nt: TGCGCCAGCAGCCCGAGGACGGAGGAGGAAAAACTGTTTTTT

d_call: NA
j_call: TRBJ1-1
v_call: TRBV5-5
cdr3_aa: CASSLVLLNTEAFF
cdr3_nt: TGTGCCAGCAGCTTGGTTCTTCTGAACACTGAAGCTTTCTTT

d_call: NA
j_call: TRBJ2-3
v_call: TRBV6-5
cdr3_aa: CASRLTPEGTDTQYF
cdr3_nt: TGTGCCAGCCGCCTCACCCCGGAGGGCACAGATACGCAGTATTTT

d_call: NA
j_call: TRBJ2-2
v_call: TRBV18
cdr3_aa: CASSRQEENGELFF
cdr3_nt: TGTGCCAGCTCACGACAGGAAGAAAACGGGGAGCTGTTTTTT

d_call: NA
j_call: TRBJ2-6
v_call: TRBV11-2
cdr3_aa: CASSLGGAGANVLTF
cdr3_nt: TGTGCCAGCAGCTTAGGGGGCGCTGGGGCCAACGTCCTGACTTTC

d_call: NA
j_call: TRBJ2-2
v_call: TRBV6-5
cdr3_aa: CASSGDTGELFF
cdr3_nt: TGTGCCAGCAGCGGAGACACCGGGGAGCTGTTTTTT

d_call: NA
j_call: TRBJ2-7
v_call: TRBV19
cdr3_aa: CASSSSGSSTYEQYF
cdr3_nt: TGTGCCAGTAGTTCCAGTGGGAGTAGCACCTACGAGCAGTACTTC

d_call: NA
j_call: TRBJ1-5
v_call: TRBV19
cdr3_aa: CASSIDSTDWWGGQPQHF
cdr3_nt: TGTGCCAGTAGTATAGATAGTACAGATTGGTGGGGCGGTCAGCCCCAGCATTTT

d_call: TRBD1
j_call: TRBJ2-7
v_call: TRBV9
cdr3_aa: CASSLGQGYYEQYF
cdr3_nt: TGTGCCAGCAGCTTGGGACAGGGCTACTACGAGCAGTACTTC

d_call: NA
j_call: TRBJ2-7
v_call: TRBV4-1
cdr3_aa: CASSQDTGSYEQYF
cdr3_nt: TGCGCCAGCAGCCAAGATACGGGGTCCTACGAGCAGTACTTC

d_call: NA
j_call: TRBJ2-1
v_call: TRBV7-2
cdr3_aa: CASSLGSSYNEQFF
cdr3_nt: TGTGCCAGCAGCTTAGGGAGCTCCTACAATGAGCAGTTCTTC

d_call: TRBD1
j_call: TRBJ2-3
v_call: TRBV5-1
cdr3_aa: CASSFGRGKDTQYF
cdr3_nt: TGCGCCAGCAGCTTCGGCAGGGGGAAAGATACGCAGTATTTT

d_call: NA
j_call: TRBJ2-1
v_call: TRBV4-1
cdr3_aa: CASSQEGFSYNEQFF
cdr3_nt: TGCGCCAGCAGCCAAGAGGGCTTCTCCTACAATGAGCAGTTCTTC

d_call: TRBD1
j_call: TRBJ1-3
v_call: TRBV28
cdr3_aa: CASSTYRDRDLFSGNTIYF
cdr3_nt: TGTGCCAGCAGCACATACCGGGACAGGGACCTCTTCTCTGGAAACACCATATATTTT

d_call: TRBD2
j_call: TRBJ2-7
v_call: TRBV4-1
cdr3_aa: CASSPREAEYEQYF
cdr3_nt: TGCGCCAGCAGCCCCCGGGAGGCGGAGTACGAGCAGTACTTC

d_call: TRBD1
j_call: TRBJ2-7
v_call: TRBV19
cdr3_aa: CASSRGQALREQYF
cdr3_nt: TGTGCCAGTAGCCGCGGACAGGCTTTGCGGGAGCAGTACTTC

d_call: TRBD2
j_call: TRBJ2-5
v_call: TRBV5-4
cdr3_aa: CASSLGLAGVVETQYF
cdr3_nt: TGTGCCAGCAGCTTGGGACTAGCGGGAGTAGTGGAGACCCAGTACTTC

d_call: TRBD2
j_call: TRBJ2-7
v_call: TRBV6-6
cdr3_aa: CASSRSGSYEQYF
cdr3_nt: TGTGCCAGCTCACGTAGCGGGAGTTACGAGCAGTACTTC

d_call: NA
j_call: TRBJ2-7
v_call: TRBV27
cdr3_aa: CASSSYWTSRHYEQYF
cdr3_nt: TGTGCCAGCAGTTCGTACTGGACAAGCAGACACTACGAGCAGTACTTC

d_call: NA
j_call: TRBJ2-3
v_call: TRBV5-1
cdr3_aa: CASSLGAVGTDTQYF
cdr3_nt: TGCGCCAGCAGCTTGGGTGCGGTAGGCACAGATACGCAGTATTTT

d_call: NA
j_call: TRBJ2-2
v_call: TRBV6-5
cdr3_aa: CASSSPAWELFF
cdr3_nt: TGTGCCAGCAGTTCCCCTGCGTGGGAGCTGTTTTTT

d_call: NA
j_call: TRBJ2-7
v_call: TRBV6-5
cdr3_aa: CASLDPFNSYEQYF
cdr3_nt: TGTGCCAGCCTAGACCCTTTTAACTCCTACGAGCAGTACTTC

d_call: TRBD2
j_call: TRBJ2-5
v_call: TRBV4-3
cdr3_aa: CASSRRLAGGSLNQETQYF
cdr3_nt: TGCGCCAGCAGCCGCCGACTAGCGGGAGGCTCTTTAAACCAAGAGACCCAGTACTTC

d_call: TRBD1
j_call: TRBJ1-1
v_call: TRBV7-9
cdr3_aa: CASSWGQGARTEAFF
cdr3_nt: TGTGCCAGCAGCTGGGGACAGGGGGCAAGAACTGAAGCTTTCTTT

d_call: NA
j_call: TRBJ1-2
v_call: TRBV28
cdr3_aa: CASSLNPRDGYTF
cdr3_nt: TGTGCCAGCAGTTTAAATCCGAGGGATGGCTACACCTTC

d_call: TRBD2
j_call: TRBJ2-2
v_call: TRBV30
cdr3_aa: CAWSGGGSTGELFF
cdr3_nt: TGTGCCTGGAGTGGGGGGGGTTCCACCGGGGAGCTGTTTTTT

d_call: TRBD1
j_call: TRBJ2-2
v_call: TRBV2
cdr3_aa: CASRYRGPTGELFF
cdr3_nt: TGTGCCAGCAGATACAGGGGGCCCACCGGGGAGCTGTTTTTT

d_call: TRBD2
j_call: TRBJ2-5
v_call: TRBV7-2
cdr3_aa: CASTHSGRVPVTQYF
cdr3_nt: TGTGCCAGCACCCATAGCGGGAGGGTCCCTGTGACCCAGTACTTC

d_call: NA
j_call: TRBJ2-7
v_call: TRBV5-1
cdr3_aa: CASSPGLSPSLEQYF
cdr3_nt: TGCGCCAGCAGCCCGGGGTTGAGTCCTTCCCTCGAGCAGTACTTC

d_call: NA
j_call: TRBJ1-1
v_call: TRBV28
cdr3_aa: CASLGTGPSVTREAFF
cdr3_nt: TGTGCCAGCCTGGGAACAGGGCCCTCTGTAACGCGTGAAGCTTTCTTT

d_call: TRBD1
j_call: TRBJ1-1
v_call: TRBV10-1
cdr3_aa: CASSAGQGGLYEAFF
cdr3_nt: TGCGCCAGCAGTGCCGGACAGGGGGGCCTGTATGAAGCTTTCTTT

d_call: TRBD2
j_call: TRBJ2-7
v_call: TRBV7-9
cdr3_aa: CASSSGLDQYF
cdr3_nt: TGTGCCAGCAGCTCCGGACTAGACCAGTACTTC

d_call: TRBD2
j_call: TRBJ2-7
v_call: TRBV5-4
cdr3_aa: CASSLWREGQNEQYF
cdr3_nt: TGTGCCAGCAGCTTATGGCGGGAGGGCCAGAACGAGCAGTACTTC

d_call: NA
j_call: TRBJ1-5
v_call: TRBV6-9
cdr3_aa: CASSYRQPQHF
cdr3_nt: TGTGCCAGCAGTTACCGTCAGCCCCAGCATTTT

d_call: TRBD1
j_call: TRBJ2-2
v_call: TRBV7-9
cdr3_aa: CASSFHTGGVTGELFF
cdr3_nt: TGTGCCAGCAGCTTCCATACAGGGGGCGTTACCGGGGAGCTGTTTTTT

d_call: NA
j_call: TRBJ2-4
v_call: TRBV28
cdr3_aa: CASSFQAIQYF
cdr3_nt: TGTGCCAGCAGTTTCCAGGCCATTCAGTACTTC

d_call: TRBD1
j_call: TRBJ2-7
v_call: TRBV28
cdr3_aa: CASSPPGQGFIGEQYF
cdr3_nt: TGTGCCAGCAGCCCGCCGGGACAGGGTTTTATCGGCGAGCAGTACTTC

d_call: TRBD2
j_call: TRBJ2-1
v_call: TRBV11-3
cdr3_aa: CASSSRAGGASYEQFF
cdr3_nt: TGTGCCAGCAGCTCACGAGCGGGAGGGGCTAGCTATGAGCAGTTCTTC

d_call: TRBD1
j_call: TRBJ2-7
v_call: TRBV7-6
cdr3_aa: CASSYETGNGEQYF
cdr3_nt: TGTGCCAGCAGCTATGAGACAGGGAATGGCGAGCAGTACTTC

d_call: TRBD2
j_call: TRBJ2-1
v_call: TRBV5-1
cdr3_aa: CASSPGGGAEQFF
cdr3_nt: TGCGCCAGCAGCCCGGGGGGGGGCGCTGAGCAGTTCTTC

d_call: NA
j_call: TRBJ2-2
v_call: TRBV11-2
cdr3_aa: CASSLIGTGELFF
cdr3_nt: TGTGCCAGCAGCTTAATCGGCACCGGGGAGCTGTTTTTT

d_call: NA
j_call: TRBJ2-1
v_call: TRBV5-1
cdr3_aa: CASSLGLVHNEQFF
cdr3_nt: TGCGCCAGCAGCTTGGGCCTAGTCCACAATGAGCAGTTCTTC

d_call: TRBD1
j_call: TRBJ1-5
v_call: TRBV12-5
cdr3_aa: CASGLGDSGQPQHF
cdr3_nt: TGTGCTAGTGGTTTGGGGGACAGCGGCCAGCCCCAGCATTTT

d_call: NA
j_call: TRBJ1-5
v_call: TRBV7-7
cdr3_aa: CASSPGVNQPQHF
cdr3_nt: TGTGCCAGCAGCCCAGGGGTCAATCAGCCCCAGCATTTT

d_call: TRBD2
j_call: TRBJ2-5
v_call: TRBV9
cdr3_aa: CASSTKGGEETQYF
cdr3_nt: TGTGCCAGCAGCACAAAGGGAGGGGAGGAGACCCAGTACTTC

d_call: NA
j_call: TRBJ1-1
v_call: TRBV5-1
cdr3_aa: CASRSSLNTEAFF
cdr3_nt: TGCGCCAGCAGGTCCTCGTTGAACACTGAAGCTTTCTTT

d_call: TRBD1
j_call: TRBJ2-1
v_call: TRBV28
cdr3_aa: CASRSGDRAYNEQFF
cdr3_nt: TGTGCCAGCAGGAGTGGGGACAGGGCTTACAATGAGCAGTTCTTC

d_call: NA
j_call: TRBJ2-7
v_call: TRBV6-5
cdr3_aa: CASVFRDSNYEQYF
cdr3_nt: TGTGCCAGCGTATTCCGGGACTCCAATTACGAGCAGTACTTC

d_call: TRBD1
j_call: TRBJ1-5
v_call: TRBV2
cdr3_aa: CASSKLTGTGGGQPQHF
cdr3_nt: TGTGCCAGCAGTAAGCTGACCGGGACAGGGGGCGGTCAGCCCCAGCATTTT

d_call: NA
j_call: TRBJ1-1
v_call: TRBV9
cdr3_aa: CASSVGLSGGTYTEAFF
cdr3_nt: TGTGCCAGCAGCGTAGGCTTGTCGGGGGGCACGTACACTGAAGCTTTCTTT

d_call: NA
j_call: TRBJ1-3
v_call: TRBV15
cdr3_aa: CATTTGTAGNTIYF
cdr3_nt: TGTGCCACCACCACAGGAACTGCTGGAAACACCATATATTTT

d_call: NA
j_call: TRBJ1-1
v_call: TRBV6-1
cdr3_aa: CASSEQGRGKDTEAFF
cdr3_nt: TGTGCCAGCAGTGAACAGGGGAGAGGCAAGGACACTGAAGCTTTCTTT

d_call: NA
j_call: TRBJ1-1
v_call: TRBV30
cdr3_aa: CAWNPREDTEAFF
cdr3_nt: TGTGCCTGGAATCCTCGAGAAGACACTGAAGCTTTCTTT